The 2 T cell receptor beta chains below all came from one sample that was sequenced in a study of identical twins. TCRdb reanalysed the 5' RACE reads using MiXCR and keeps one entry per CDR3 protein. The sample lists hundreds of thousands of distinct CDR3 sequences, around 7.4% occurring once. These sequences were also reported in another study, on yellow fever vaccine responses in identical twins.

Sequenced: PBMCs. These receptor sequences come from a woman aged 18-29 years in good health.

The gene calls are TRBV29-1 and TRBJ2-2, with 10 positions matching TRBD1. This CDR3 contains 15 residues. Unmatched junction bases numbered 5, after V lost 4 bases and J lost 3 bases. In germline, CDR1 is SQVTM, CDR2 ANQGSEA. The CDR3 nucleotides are TGCAGCGTTGGTGGGGACAGGGGTGACACCGGGGAGCTGTTTTTT. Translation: CSVGGDRGDTGELFF.

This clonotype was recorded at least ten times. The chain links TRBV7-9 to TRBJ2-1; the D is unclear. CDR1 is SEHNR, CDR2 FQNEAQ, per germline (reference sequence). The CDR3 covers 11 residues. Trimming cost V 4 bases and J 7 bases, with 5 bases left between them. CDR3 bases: TGTGCCAGCAGCTCCACAAATGAGCAGTTCTTC. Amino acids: CASSSTNEQFF.